This is a list of T cell receptor beta chains from one sample in a study of PD-1 blockade in classical Hodgkin lymphoma. Repertoires were generated with immunoSEQ multiplex PCR, while TCRdb's copy carries only in-frame clones and drops some. In the table there are 25,000 to 35,000 clones, less than 75% of which are singletons. The source material was peripheral blood mononuclear cells (PBMCs), sampled before the second cycle of nivolumab. These receptor sequences come from a human donor with classical Hodgkin lymphoma. Both conserved end residues are part of each CDR3. The D gene is left open where the match is weak. Clone size is given for some rows only: seen once, a few or many times, or a class if the clone is expanded.

j_gene | d_gene | v_gene | abundance | CDR3aa | CDR3nt
TRBJ1-1 | TRBD1 | TRBV7-9 | . | CASSVSGQPNTEAFF | TGTGCCAGCAGCGTATCGGGACAGCCGAACACTGAAGCTTTCTTT
TRBJ2-1 | . | TRBV5-6 | . | CASSLVGISQSFLGRQFF | TGTGCCAGCAGCTTGGTGGGGATTAGTCAGAGCTTCTTGGGGCGCCAGTTCTTC
TRBJ2-5 | TRBD2 | TRBV19 | once | CASSIRGLAGAPPQETQYF | TGTGCCAGTAGTATAAGAGGCCTAGCGGGGGCGCCACCCCAAGAGACCCAGTACTTC
TRBJ1-2 | . | TRBV28 | . | CASSSPGPPYLGYGYTF | TGTGCCAGCAGTTCCCCCGGACCTCCCTATTTGGGCTATGGCTACACCTTC
TRBJ2-1 | TRBD2 | TRBV25-1 | once | CASSELGLAEDNEQFF | TGTGCCAGCAGTGAGCTTGGACTAGCGGAGGACAATGAGCAGTTCTTC
TRBJ2-1 | . | TRBV7-3 | . | CASSPAGAGQVQFF | TGTGCCAGCAGCCCCGCGGGCGCGGGCCAGGTTCAGTTCTTC
TRBJ2-3 | . | TRBV4-3 | . | CASSHRRDHTDTQYF | TGCGCCAGCAGCCACCGTCGGGACCACACAGATACGCAGTATTTT
TRBJ1-2 | TRBD1 | TRBV19 | . | CASSWTGLVGYTF | TGTGCCAGTAGTTGGACAGGACTTGTCGGCTACACCTTC
TRBJ2-3 | TRBD1 | TRBV6-1 | . | CAGDSGGTQYF | TGTGCCGGGGACTCAGGGGGCACGCAGTATTTT
TRBJ2-7 | TRBD2 | TRBV6-5 | . | CASSLASGRVTYEQYF | TGTGCCAGCAGTTTGGCTAGCGGGAGGGTAACCTACGAGCAGTACTTC
TRBJ2-1 | . | TRBV6-5 | . | CASGTGIRNEQFF | TGTGCCAGCGGGACGGGAATCAGGAATGAGCAGTTCTTC
TRBJ2-2 | . | TRBV4-1 | few | CASSQDHPKTGELFF | TGCGCCAGCAGCCAAGACCACCCGAAGACCGGGGAGCTGTTTTTT
TRBJ2-5 | . | TRBV18 | . | CASSPQGLRGETQYF | TGTGCCAGCTCACCACAGGGACTTCGGGGGGAGACCCAGTACTTC
TRBJ2-7 | . | TRBV5-1 | . | CASSLSRAGSYEQYF | TGCGCCAGCAGCTTGAGTCGGGCCGGGAGCTACGAGCAGTACTTC
TRBJ2-7 | . | TRBV30 | . | CAWSVLYEQYF | TGTGCCTGGAGTGTATTGTACGAGCAGTACTTC
TRBJ2-1 | TRBD2 | TRBV29-1 | . | CSTSGGYNEQFF | TGCAGTACTAGCGGTGGGTACAACGAGCAGTTCTTC
TRBJ2-2 | TRBD2 | TRBV11-2 | . | CASSFLLAGGPGGELFF | TGTGCCAGCAGCTTTCTCTTAGCGGGGGGGCCCGGCGGGGAGCTGTTTTTT
TRBJ2-3 | . | TRBV2 | . | CASSPGLTPTTQYF | TGTGCCAGCAGTCCGGGACTTACCCCTACTACGCAGTATTTT
TRBJ1-2 | . | TRBV4-3 | . | CASSQDLNSLNYGYTF | TGCGCCAGCAGCCAAGATCTTAACAGCCTTAACTATGGCTACACCTTC
TRBJ2-3 | . | TRBV27 | . | CASSSLGPTGTDTQYF | TGTGCCAGCAGTTCCCTGGGACCTACGGGCACAGATACGCAGTATTTT
TRBJ1-2 | . | TRBV4-1 | few | CASSQAGGYTF | TGCGCCAGCAGCCAAGCAGGCGGCTACACCTTC